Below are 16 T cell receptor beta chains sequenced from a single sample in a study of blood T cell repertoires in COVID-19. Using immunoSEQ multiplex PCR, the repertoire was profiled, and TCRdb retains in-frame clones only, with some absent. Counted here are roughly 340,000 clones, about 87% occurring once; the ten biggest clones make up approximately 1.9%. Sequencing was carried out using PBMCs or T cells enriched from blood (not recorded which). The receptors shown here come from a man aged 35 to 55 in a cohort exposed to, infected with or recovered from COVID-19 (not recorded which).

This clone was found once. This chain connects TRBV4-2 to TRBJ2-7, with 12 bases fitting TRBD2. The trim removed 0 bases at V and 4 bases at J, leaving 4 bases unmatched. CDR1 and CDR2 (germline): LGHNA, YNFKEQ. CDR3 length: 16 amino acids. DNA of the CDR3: TGTGCCAGCAGCCAAGATCCTAGCGGGAGGGGGTACGAGCAGTACTTC. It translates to CASSQDPSGRGYEQYF.

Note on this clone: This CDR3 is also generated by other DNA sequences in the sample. Here the CDR3 DNA reads TGTGCCAGCAGCTTGGGCGGGAGCCAAGAGACCCAGTACTTC. It encodes CASSLGGSQETQYF. The rearrangement links TRBV11-3 to TRBJ2-5, with 7 bases fitting TRBD2. The CDR3 loop spans 14 amino acids. Germline assignment: CDR1 SGHNT and CDR2 YENEEA. Trimming at V came to 3 bases and at J to 1 base, leaving 2 bases not matched to a gene.

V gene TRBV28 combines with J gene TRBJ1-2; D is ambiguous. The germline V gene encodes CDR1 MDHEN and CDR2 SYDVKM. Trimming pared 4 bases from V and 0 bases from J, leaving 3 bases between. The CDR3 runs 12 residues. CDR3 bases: TGTGCCAGCAGTTCCACTAACTATGGCTACACCTTC. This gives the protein CASSSTNYGYTF.

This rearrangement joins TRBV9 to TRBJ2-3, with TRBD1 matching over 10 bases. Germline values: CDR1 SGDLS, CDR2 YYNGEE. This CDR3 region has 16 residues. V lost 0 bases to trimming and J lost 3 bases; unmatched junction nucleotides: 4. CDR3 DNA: TGTGCCAGCAGCGTAGCGGGACAGGGGAAAACAGATACGCAGTATTTT. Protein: CASSVAGQGKTDTQYF.

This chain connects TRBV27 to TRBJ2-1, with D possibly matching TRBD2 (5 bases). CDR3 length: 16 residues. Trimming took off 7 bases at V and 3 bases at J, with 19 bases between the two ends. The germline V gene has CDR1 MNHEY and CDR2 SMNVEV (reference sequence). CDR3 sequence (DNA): TGTGCCAGCACCCCTCTCCCGGGAATACACTACAATGAGCAGTTCTTC. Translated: CASTPLPGIHYNEQFF.

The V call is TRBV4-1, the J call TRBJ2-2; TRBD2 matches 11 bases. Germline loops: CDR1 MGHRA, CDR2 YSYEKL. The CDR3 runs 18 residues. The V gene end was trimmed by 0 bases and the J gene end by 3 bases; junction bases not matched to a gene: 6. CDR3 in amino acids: CASSQDELAGGYTGELFF. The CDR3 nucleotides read TGCGCCAGCAGCCAAGATGAGCTAGCGGGAGGATACACCGGGGAGCTGTTTTTT.

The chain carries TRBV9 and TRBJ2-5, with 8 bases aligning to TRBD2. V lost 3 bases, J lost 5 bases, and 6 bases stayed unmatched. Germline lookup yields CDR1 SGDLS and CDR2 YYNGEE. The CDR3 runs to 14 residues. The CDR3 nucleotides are TGTGCCAGCAGCGCCGGGACTAGGATCGAGACCCAGTACTTC. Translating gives CASSAGTRIETQYF.

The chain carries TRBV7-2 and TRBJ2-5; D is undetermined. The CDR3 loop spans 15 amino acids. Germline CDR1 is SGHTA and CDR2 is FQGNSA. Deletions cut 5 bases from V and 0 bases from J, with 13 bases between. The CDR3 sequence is CASSRVLRNQETQYF. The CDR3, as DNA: TGTGCCAGCAGCCGTGTATTGCGGAACCAAGAGACCCAGTACTTC.

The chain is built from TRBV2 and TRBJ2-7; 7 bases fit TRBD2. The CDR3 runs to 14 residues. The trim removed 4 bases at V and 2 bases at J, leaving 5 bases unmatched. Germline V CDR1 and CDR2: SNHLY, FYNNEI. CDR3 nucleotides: TGTGCCAGCAGTGGTCTAGCGGTCCCCTACGAGCAGTACTTC. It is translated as CASSGLAVPYEQYF.

Written as DNA, the CDR3 is TGTGCCAGCAGTTTTAGAGCAGGGGGCGATTCCAACTATGGCTACACCTTC. Its translation is CASSFRAGGDSNYGYTF. The chain links TRBV28 to TRBJ1-2, with 8 bases lining up with TRBD1. Germline V gene lookup returns CDR1 MDHEN and CDR2 SYDVKM. V lost 3 bases, J lost 2 bases, and 11 bases stayed unmatched. The CDR3 covers 17 residues.

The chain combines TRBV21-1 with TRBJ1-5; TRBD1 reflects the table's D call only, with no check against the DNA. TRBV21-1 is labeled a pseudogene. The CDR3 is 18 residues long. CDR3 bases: TGTGCCAGCAGCAAAAGGCTTACAGGACAGGGTCACAATCAGCCCCAGCATTTT. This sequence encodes CASSKRLTGQGHNQPQHF.

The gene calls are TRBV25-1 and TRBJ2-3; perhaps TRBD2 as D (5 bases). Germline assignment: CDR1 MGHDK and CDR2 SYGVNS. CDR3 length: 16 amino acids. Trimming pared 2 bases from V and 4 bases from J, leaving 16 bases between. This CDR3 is CASSEPFRPGADTQYF. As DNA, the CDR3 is TGTGCCAGCAGTGAACCATTCCGTCCCGGGGCAGATACGCAGTATTTT.

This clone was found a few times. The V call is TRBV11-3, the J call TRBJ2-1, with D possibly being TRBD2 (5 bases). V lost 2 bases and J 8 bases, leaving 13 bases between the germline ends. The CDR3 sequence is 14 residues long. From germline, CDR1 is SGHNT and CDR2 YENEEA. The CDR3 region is CASSLTRTSDEQFF. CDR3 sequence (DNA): TGTGCCAGCAGCTTAACTAGGACCTCCGATGAGCAGTTCTTC.

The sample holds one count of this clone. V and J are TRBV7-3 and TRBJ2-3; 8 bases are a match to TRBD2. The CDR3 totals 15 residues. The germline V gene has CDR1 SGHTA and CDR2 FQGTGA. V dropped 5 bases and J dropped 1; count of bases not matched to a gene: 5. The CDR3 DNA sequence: TGTGCCAGCAGCCGGACTAGCACACGCACAGATACGCAGTATTTT. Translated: CASSRTSTRTDTQYF.

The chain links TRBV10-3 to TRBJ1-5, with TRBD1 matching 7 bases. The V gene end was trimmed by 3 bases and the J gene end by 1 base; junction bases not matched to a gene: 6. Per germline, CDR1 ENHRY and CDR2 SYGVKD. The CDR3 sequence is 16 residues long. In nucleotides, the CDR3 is TGTGCCATCAGTGACCCAGGGGGTGGCAGCAATCAGCCCCAGCATTTT. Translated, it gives CAISDPGGGSNQPQHF.

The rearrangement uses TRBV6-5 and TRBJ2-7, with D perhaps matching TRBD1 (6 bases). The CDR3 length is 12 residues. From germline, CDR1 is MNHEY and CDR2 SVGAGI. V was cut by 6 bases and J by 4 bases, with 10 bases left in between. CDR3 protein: CASRLQGYEQYF. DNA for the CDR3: TGTGCCAGCAGGCTCCAGGGGTACGAGCAGTACTTC.